This entry features one T cell receptor (beta chain) sequence. Antigen unknown. Unique molecular identifiers featured in each of the TCR beta cDNA libraries. From around 0.96 to 9.9 million T cells, roughly 540,000 cDNA molecules were obtained. One entry per CDR3 protein, called by TCRdb with MiXCR from the PCR reads. The sample includes approximately 630,000 distinct CDR3 sequences, more than 50% of them seen just once. The source of the sample is a study of post-analysis software for immune sequencing data. Study background: Relapsing-remitting, secondary progressive and progressive-relapsing multiple sclerosis courses were included. Overall study results and limits: Samples from one preparation batch, clustered by F measure, grouped strongly together. Multiple sclerosis patients had significantly lower normalized Chao1 diversity than controls. TRBV segments more frequent in patients than in controls numbered about 5 and included TRBV5-6, TRBV5-1 and TRBV20-1.

Germline-derived CDR1 and CDR2 are SQVTM and ANQGSEA. The CDR3 extends over 14 amino acids. The V segment lost 7 bases and the J segment 3 bases; nucleotides outside the gene matches: 5. The TCR sequence derives from a girl aged 2 to 9 with multiple sclerosis. The J gene is TRBJ2-3, the V gene TRBV29-1, with 12 positions matching TRBD2. Sequencing was done on a sample of blood. The CDR3 reads CSAKTSGRTDTQYF. CDR3 nucleotide sequence: TGCAGCGCAAAGACTAGCGGGAGAACAGATACGCAGTATTTT.